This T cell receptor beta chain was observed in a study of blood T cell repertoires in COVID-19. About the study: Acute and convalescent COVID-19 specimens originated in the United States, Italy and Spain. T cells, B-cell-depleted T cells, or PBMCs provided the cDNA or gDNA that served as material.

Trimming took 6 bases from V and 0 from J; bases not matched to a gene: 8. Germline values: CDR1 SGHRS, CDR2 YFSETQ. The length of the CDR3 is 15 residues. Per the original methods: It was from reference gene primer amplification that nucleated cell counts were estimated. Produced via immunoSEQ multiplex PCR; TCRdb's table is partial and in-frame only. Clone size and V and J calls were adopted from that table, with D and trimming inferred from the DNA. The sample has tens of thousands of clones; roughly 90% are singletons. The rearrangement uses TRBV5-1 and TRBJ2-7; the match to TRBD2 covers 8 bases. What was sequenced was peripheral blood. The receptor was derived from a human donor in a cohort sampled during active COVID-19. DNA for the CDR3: TGCGCCAGCACGCCCTCGCTAGCGGGCTCCTACGAGCAGTACTTC. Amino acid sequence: CASTPSLAGSYEQYF. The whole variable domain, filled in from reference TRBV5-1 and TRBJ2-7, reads KAGVTQTPRYLIKTRGQQVTLSCSPISGHRSVSWYQQTPGQGLQFLFEYFSETQRNKGNFPGRFSGRQFSNSRSEMNVSTLELGDSALYLCASTPSLAGSYEQYFGPGTRLTVT.